Detailed here is one T cell receptor (beta chain). The conserved final phenylalanine or tryptophan is absent from the CDR3, which likely points to a read error. As for the donors, each was a healthy bone marrow donor. The entry originates in a study of cytomegalovirus exposure and HLA in healthy donors. The wider study: Early released data had 65 million to 100 million unique TCRs, all coming from HLA-typed donors.

It was with 60 Vbeta and 13 Jbeta primers that the PCR ran. The table came from immunoSEQ multiplex PCR; TCRdb's copy has only in-frame clones and leaves some out. In the table there are fewer than 120,000 clones, over 60% of which are singletons. This CDR3 region has 15 residues. CDR1 and CDR2 (germline): LNHDA, SQIVND (reference sequence). The V and J ends lost 5 bases and 2 bases, in that order; junction bases with no gene match: 6. The origin of this receptor is a woman aged 60 to 75 in good health and CMV-seropositive. The sequenced material came from PBMCs. V is TRBV19 and J is TRBJ1-2, with TRBD1 matching over 9 bases. The CDR3 coding sequence is TGTGCCAGTAGTTCCAGGGACAGGGTCAACTATGGCTACACCCTC. This encodes CASSSRDRVNYGYTL.